This passage covers 3 T cell receptor beta chains from one sample sequenced in a study of blood T cell repertoires in COVID-19. Clones were read by immunoSEQ multiplex PCR, and TCRdb kept only the in-frame ones, dropping some. This sample yields 390,000 or so clones, of which roughly 90% are seen a single time; approximately 3% belongs to the top ten. Specimen: peripheral blood. These receptors all stem from a woman in her twenties or thirties with COVID-19, enrolled during active disease.

This clone was recorded a few times. Mismatch with germline at one junction end may stem from a read error. This sample also contains other DNA sequences that code for the same CDR3. The chain is built from TRBV7-7 and TRBJ1-3; D remains unclear. CDR1 and CDR2 (germline): SSHAT, FNYEAQ (reference sequence). The CDR3 has 13 residues. CDR3 residues: CASSLDTGNTIYF. DNA for the CDR3: TGTGCTAGCAGCTTAGATACTGGAAACACCATATATTTT.

The CDR3 sequence: CAISDTGGNQPQHF. The DNA for the CDR3 is TGTGCCATCAGTGATACAGGGGGCAATCAGCCCCAGCATTTT. V is TRBV10-3 and J is TRBJ1-5; 7 nucleotides align to TRBD1. This CDR3 is 14 amino acids long. Looked up from germline, CDR1 is ENHRY and CDR2 is SYGVKD. With 3 bases clipped from V and 2 bases from J, the junction kept 1 base outside the gene matches.

The V gene is TRBV6-5, the J gene TRBJ1-2; 8 bases match TRBD1. Germline values: CDR1 MNHEY, CDR2 SVGAGI. Trimming removed 2 bases from V and 8 bases from J; junction bases left unmatched: 7. The CDR3 spans 14 residues. The CDR3 region is CASSYGQGAWGYTF. The CDR3 DNA reads as TGTGCCAGCAGTTACGGCCAGGGGGCGTGGGGCTACACCTTC.